This T cell receptor beta chain originates from a study of blood T cell repertoires in COVID-19. Study details: Samples representing acute and convalescent COVID-19 were sourced from the United States, Italy and Spain.

Clones were sequenced by immunoSEQ multiplex PCR, and TCRdb holds only the in-frame ones, with some missing. The sample lists some 340,000 clones, around 88% occurring once. The CDR3 consists of 14 residues. V lost 4 bases and J 3 bases, leaving 12 bases between the germline ends. Germline loops: CDR1 SGHNT, CDR2 YENEEA. The rearrangement links TRBV11-3 to TRBJ1-2; tentatively, D is TRBD1 (6 bases). The origin of this receptor is a man aged 25 to 45 with active or convalescent COVID-19. The sequenced sample was peripheral blood. The CDR3 sequence is CASSSTGWDYGYTF. The CDR3 DNA is TGTGCCAGCAGCTCAACAGGGTGGGACTATGGCTACACCTTC.